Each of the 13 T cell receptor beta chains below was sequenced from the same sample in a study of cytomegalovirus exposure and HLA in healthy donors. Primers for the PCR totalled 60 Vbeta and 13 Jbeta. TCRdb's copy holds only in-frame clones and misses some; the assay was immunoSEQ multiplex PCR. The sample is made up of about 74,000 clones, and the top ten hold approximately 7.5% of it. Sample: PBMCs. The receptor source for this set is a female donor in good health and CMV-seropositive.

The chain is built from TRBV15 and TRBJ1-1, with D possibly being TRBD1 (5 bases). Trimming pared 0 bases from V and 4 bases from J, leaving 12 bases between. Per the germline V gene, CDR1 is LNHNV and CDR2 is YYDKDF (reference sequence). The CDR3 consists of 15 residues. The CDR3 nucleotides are TGTGCCACCAGCAGAGATCGAGGCAGGGCCACTGAAGCTTTCTTT. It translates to CATSRDRGRATEAFF.

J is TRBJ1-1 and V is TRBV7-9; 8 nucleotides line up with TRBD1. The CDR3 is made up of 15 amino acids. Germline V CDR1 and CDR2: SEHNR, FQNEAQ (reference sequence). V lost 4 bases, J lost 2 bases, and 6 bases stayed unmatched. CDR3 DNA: TGTGCCAGCAGCTCACCAGGGGGCAGAAACACTGAAGCTTTCTTT. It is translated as CASSSPGGRNTEAFF.

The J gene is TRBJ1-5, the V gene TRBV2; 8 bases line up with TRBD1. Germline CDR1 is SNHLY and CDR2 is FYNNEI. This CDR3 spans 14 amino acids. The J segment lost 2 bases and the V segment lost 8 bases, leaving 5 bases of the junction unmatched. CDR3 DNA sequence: TGTGCCAGCGCAGGGGGCTTCGGCAATCAGCCCCAGCATTTT. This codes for CASAGGFGNQPQHF.

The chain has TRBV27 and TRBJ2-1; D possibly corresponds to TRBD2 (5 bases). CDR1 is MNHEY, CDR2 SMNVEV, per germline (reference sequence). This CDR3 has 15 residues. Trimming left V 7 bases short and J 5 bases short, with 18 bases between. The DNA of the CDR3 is TGTGCCAGCACCGGACTCTATGGGTCCGACAATGAGCAGTTCTTC. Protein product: CASTGLYGSDNEQFF.

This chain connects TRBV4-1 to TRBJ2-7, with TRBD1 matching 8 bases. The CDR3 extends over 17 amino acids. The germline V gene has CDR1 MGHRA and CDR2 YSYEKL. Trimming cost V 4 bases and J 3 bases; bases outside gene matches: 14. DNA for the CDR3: TGCGCCAGCAGCCGACAAGGAGGGACAGGCAGTGACTACGAGCAGTACTTC. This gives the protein CASSRQGGTGSDYEQYF.

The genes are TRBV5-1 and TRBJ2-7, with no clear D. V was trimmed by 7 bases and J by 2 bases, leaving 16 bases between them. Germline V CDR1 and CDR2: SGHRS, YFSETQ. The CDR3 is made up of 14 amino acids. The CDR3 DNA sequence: TGCGCCAGCCGACCAGAGGTACCCGCCTACGAGCAGTACTTC. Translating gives CASRPEVPAYEQYF. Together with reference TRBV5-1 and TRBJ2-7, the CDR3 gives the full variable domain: KAGVTQTPRYLIKTRGQQVTLSCSPISGHRSVSWYQQTPGQGLQFLFEYFSETQRNKGNFPGRFSGRQFSNSRSEMNVSTLELGDSALYLCASRPEVPAYEQYFGPGTRLTVT.

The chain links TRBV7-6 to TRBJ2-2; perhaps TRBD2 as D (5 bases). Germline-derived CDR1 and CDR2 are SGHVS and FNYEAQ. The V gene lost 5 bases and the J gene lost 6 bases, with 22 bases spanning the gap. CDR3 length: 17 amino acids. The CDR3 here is CASSRDLTSWRAGELFF. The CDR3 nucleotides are TGTGCCAGCAGCCGTGATTTAACAAGTTGGCGGGCCGGGGAGCTGTTTTTT.

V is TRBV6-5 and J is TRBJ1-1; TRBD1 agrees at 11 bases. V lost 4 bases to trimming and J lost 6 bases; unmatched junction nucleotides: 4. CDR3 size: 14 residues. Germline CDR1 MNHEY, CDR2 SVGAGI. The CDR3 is CASSLDRGRPEAFF. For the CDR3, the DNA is TGTGCCAGCAGTTTGGACAGGGGGCGACCTGAAGCTTTCTTT.

The CDR3 DNA is TGTGCCAGCAGCTTTGGGCAGGACAGGAAGAACACTGAAGCTTTCTTT. Amino acids: CASSFGQDRKNTEAFF. The rearrangement joins TRBV7-9 to TRBJ1-1, with 7 bases aligning to TRBD1. The germline gives CDR1 SEHNR, CDR2 FQNEAQ (reference sequence). This CDR3 has 16 amino acids. The trim removed 3 bases at V and 1 base at J, leaving 8 bases unmatched.

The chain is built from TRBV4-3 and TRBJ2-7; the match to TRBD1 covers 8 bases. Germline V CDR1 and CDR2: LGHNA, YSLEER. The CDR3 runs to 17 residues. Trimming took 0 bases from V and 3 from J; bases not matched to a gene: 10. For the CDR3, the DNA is TGCGCCAGCAGCCAAGAGACCGGGACAGGCGCCTTCTACGAGCAGTACTTC. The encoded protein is CASSQETGTGAFYEQYF.

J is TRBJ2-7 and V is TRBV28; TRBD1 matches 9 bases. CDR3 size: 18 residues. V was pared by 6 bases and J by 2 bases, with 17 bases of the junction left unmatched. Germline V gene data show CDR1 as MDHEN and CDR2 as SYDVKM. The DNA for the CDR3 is TGTGCCAGCAGGGGCGAACCGGGACAGGGAATAAACCCCTACGAGCAGTACTTC. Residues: CASRGEPGQGINPYEQYF.

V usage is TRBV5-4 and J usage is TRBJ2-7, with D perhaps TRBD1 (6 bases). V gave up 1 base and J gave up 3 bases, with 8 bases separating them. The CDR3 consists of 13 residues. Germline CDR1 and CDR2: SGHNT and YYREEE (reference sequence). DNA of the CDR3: TGTGCCAGCAGCTTGAAAGGGGGCTACGAGCAGTACTTC. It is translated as CASSLKGGYEQYF. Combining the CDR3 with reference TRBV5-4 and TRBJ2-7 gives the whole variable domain ETGVTQSPTHLIKTRGQQVTLRCSSQSGHNTVSWYQQALGQGPQFIFQYYREEENGRGNFPPRFSGLQFPNYSSELNVNALELDDSALYLCASSLKGGYEQYFGPGTRLTVT.

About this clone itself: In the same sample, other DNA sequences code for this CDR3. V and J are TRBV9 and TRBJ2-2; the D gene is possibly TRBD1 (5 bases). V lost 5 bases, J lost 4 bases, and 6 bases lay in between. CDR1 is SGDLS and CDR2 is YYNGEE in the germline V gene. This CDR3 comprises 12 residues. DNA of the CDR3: TGTGCCAGCAGAGGGGTCACCGGGGAGCTGTTTTTT. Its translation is CASRGVTGELFF.